The 20 T cell receptor beta chains below were found in one sample sequenced in a study of CD8 T cells in Susac syndrome. Random hexamers primed reverse transcription of about 0.45 to 1 ug RNA. TCRdb processed the immunoSEQ multiplex PCR reads anew with MiXCR; each CDR3 protein has one entry. The sample holds about 130,000 distinct CDR3 sequences, just under 95% seen once. Sequenced sample: CD8+ T cells from PBMCs. The receptors were sampled from a human donor with Susac syndrome.

V and J are TRBV6-6 and TRBJ1-1; D uncertain. Trimming removed 3 bases at V and 1 base at J, with 9 bases between. The length of the CDR3 is 14 residues. CDR1 and CDR2 (germline): MNHNY, SVGAGI (reference sequence). The CDR3 here is CASSYQQSNTEAFF. The CDR3 DNA follows: TGTGCCAGCAGTTATCAACAGTCGAACACTGAAGCTTTCTTT.

The chain has TRBV11-2 and TRBJ2-3; possibly TRBD2 for D (6 bases). Trimming removed 5 bases from V and 2 bases from J, with 8 bases in between. This CDR3 spans 13 amino acids. Germline CDR1 is SGHAT and CDR2 is FQNNGV. The CDR3 sequence: CASSPDYTDTQYF. The CDR3 nucleotides are TGTGCCAGCAGCCCGGACTACACAGATACGCAGTATTTT.

The chain links TRBV6-6 to TRBJ2-6; D remains ambiguous. This CDR3 region has 14 residues. V lost 8 bases to trimming and J lost 0 bases, with 8 bases between them. CDR1 and CDR2 (germline): MNHNY, SVGAGI (reference sequence). The CDR3 DNA reads as TGTGCCAGCTCTATAACCTCTGGGGCCAACGTCCTGACTTTC. It specifies CASSITSGANVLTF.

As for this clonotype: Germline is not matched at one junction end, which may reflect a read error. The rearrangement uses TRBV19 and TRBJ1-1; no clear D gene. Germline V lookup: CDR1 LNHDA, CDR2 SQIVND (reference sequence). This CDR3 comprises 12 residues. Here the CDR3 reads CASSIGGSEVFF. The CDR3 nucleotides read TGTGCCAGTAGTATAGGCGGAAGCGAAGTTTTCTTT.

This sequence joins TRBV27 and TRBJ2-1; 7 nucleotides agree with TRBD2. J was trimmed by 4 bases and V by 4 bases; bases with no gene match: 7. Per germline, CDR1 MNHEY and CDR2 SMNVEV (reference sequence). The CDR3 runs 15 residues. CDR3 nucleotide sequence: TGTGCCAGCAGTTCCTATCCAGCGGGATACAATGAGCAGTTCTTC. Translating it yields CASSSYPAGYNEQFF.

The chain carries TRBV30 and TRBJ2-7; D is possibly TRBD1 (6 bases). CDR1 GTSNPN and CDR2 SVGIG come from the germline V gene (reference sequence). The CDR3 is 12 amino acids. The V end was cut by 5 bases, the J end by 2 bases, with 10 bases between. The CDR3 DNA reads as TGTGCCTGGGGGACATCCGCCTACGAGCAGTACTTC. This sequence encodes CAWGTSAYEQYF.

The V and J genes are TRBV6-2 or TRBV6-3 and TRBJ2-7, with D unclear. The CDR3 runs to 13 residues. Germline-derived CDR1 and CDR2 are MNHEY and SVGEGT. Trimming removed 0 bases from V and 5 bases from J, with 8 bases in between. CDR3 sequence reads: CASSYSWVHEQYF. CDR3 coding DNA: TGTGCCAGCAGTTACTCCTGGGTCCACGAGCAGTACTTC.

This chain connects TRBV7-9 to TRBJ2-1, with TRBD2 matching 8 bases. Trimming cost V 3 bases and J 3 bases; bases outside gene matches: 1. The CDR3 consists of 14 residues. Looked up from germline, CDR1 is SEHNR and CDR2 is FQNEAQ (reference sequence). The CDR3 sequence: CASSFAGGYNEQFF. In nucleotides, the CDR3 is TGTGCCAGCAGCTTTGCGGGGGGCTACAATGAGCAGTTCTTC. Full variable domain (rest looked up from reference TRBV7-9 and TRBJ2-1): DTGVSQNPRHKITKRGQNVTFRCDPISEHNRLYWYRQTLGQGPEFLTYFQNEAQLEKSRLLSDRFSAERPKGSFSTLEIQRTEQGDSAMYLCASSFAGGYNEQFFGPGTRLTVL.

The chain couples TRBV19 to TRBJ1-5; possible D gene TRBD1, 5 bases. V lost 1 base, J lost 4 bases, and 17 bases lay in between. Germline CDR1 is LNHDA and CDR2 is SQIVND (reference sequence). The CDR3 is 17 residues long. The CDR3 here is CASSIVVQMGPNQPQHF. The CDR3 DNA reads as TGTGCCAGTAGTATAGTAGTCCAAATGGGACCTAATCAGCCCCAGCATTTT.

The genes are TRBV7-2 and TRBJ1-2, with TRBD1 matching over 8 bases. The CDR3 has 15 amino acids. Trimming cost V 5 bases and J 7 bases; bases outside gene matches: 12. Per the germline V gene, CDR1 is SGHTA and CDR2 is FQGNSA. The CDR3 coding sequence is TGTGCCAGCAGCGGGACAGGCCCCTTAGGTGGTGGCTACACCTTC. This gives the protein CASSGTGPLGGGYTF.

The genes are TRBV27 and TRBJ2-7; 8 bases match TRBD1. Germline-derived CDR1 and CDR2 are MNHEY and SMNVEV (reference sequence). The trim removed 3 bases at V and 4 bases at J, leaving 5 bases unmatched. CDR3 length equals 14 residues. The CDR3 reads CASSFTGGSYEQYF. The CDR3 nucleotides read TGTGCCAGCAGTTTTACAGGGGGTTCGTACGAGCAGTACTTC.

About this clonotype itself: A read error is likely, as this CDR3 ends without the conserved phenylalanine or tryptophan. The chain uses TRBV2 and TRBJ1-3; D remains unclear. The CDR3 totals 13 residues. CDR1 is SNHLY, CDR2 FYNNEI, per germline. V gave up 7 bases and J gave up 0 bases, with 7 bases separating them. This chain's CDR3 is CASTGNSGNTIYL. CDR3 sequence (DNA): TGTGCCAGCACGGGGAACTCTGGAAACACCATATATCTT.

The rearrangement uses TRBV30 and TRBJ1-5, with TRBD1 as a possible D gene (6 bases). Trimming stripped 2 bases from V and 0 bases from J, with 14 bases between. The CDR3 spans 16 residues. Germline V gene lookup returns CDR1 GTSNPN and CDR2 SVGIG (reference sequence). The CDR3 DNA reads TGTGCCTGGAGTATTACGGGGGGCTTTAGCAATCAGCCCCAGCATTTT. Translated, it gives CAWSITGGFSNQPQHF.

The chain has TRBV20-1 and TRBJ2-7, with TRBD2 identical over 9 bases. The V gene's germline CDR1 is DFQATT and CDR2 SNEGSKA (reference sequence). Trimming took 5 bases from V and 0 from J; bases not matched to a gene: 8. The CDR3 consists of 15 residues. CDR3 nucleotides: TGCAGTGCTTCGGGGCGACTAGCGGCCTCCTACGAGCAGTACTTC. This encodes CSASGRLAASYEQYF.

This chain joins TRBV12-3 or TRBV12-4 and TRBJ1-1; unclear D gene. Trimming took off 1 base at V and 4 bases at J, with 10 bases between the two ends. This CDR3 is 14 amino acids long. The chain's CDR3 is CASSLVGSGTEAFF. The DNA of the CDR3 is TGTGCCAGCAGTTTAGTAGGGAGCGGCACTGAAGCTTTCTTT.

This clonotype has just one count. The CDR3 sequence is CASSLVFGDYEQYF. The CDR3 coding sequence is TGTGCCAGCAGCTTAGTGTTTGGGGACTACGAGCAGTACTTC. The V call is TRBV11-2, the J call TRBJ2-7; no clear D. The CDR3 spans 14 residues. The V and J ends lost 1 base and 3 bases respectively, with 10 bases between them. Germline V gene sequence: CDR1 SGHAT, CDR2 FQNNGV.

This clonotype was counted a single time. V is TRBV6-2 or TRBV6-3 and J is TRBJ2-1; D is perhaps TRBD2 (5 bases). This CDR3 is 18 amino acids long. The V gene lost 5 bases and the J gene lost 1 base, with 21 bases spanning the gap. The germline CDR1 and CDR2 sequences are MNHEY and SVGEGT. The CDR3 coding sequence is TGTGCCAGCAGTCCCCACCCTTTTAGTGGGAGTTCCTACAATGAGCAGTTCTTC. As protein: CASSPHPFSGSSYNEQFF.

The chain joins TRBV5-6 to TRBJ2-1; TRBD2 agrees at 13 bases. The CDR3 totals 18 residues. The germline V gene has CDR1 SGHDT and CDR2 YYEEEE. Trimming took 2 bases from V and 5 from J; bases not matched to a gene: 10. The CDR3 protein is CASSLWGTSGTQHNEQFF. The CDR3, as DNA: TGTGCCAGCAGCTTATGGGGGACTAGCGGGACGCAACACAATGAGCAGTTCTTC.

The chain links TRBV20-1 to TRBJ1-1; D call uncertain. The CDR3 has 16 residues. The germline CDR1 and CDR2 sequences are DFQATT and SNEGSKA (reference sequence). V was pared by 3 bases and J by 0 bases, with 17 bases between. The CDR3 sequence is CSARDTYTHMNTEAFF. CDR3 coding DNA: TGCAGTGCTAGGGATACTTATACCCACATGAACACTGAAGCTTTCTTT.

The genes are TRBV5-4 and TRBJ1-1; D gene unclear. This CDR3 is 13 amino acids long. Deletions cut 4 bases from V and 2 bases from J, with 9 bases between. Germline lookup yields CDR1 SGHNT and CDR2 YYREEE (reference sequence). The CDR3 DNA follows: TGTGCCAGCAGCCCACCGAGCAACACTGAAGCTTTCTTT. It yields the protein CASSPPSNTEAFF.